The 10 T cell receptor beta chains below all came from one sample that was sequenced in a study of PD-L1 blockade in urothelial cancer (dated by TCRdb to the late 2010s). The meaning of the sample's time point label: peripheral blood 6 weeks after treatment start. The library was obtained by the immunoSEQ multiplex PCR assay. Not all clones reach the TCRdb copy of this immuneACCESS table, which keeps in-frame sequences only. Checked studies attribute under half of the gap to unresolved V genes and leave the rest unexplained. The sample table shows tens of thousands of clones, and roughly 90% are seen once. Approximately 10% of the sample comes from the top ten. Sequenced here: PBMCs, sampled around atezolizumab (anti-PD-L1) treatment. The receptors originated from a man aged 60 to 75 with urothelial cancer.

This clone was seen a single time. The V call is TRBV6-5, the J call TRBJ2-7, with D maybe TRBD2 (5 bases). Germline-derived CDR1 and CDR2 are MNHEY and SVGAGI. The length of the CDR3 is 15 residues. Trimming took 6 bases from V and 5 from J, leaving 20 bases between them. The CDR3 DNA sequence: TGTGCCAGCAGCCGAGCCACAGAAGCGGAAGACGAGCAGTACTTC. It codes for CASSRATEAEDEQYF.

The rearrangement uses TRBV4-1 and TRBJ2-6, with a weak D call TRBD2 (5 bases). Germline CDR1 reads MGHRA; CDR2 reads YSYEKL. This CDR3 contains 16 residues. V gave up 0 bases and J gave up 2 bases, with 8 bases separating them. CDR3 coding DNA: TGCGCCAGCAGCCAAGATGGAGGTACTGGGGCCAACGTCCTGACTTTC. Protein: CASSQDGGTGANVLTF.

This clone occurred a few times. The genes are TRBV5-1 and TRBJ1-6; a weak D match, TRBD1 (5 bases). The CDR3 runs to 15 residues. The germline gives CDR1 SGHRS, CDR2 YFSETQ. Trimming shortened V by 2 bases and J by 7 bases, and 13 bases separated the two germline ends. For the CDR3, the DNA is TGCGCCAGCAGCTTCGACAGTTGGGCCAATTCACCCCTCCACTTT. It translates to CASSFDSWANSPLHF.

CDR3 protein: CASSSSSGSFYEQYF. The CDR3 region has the DNA TGCGCCAGCAGCTCCTCTAGCGGGAGCTTCTACGAGCAGTACTTC. V gene TRBV5-1 combines with J gene TRBJ2-7, with TRBD2 identical over 10 bases. Germline CDR1 is SGHRS and CDR2 is YFSETQ. The CDR3 sequence is 15 residues long. With 3 bases clipped from V and 3 bases from J, the junction kept 6 bases outside the gene matches.

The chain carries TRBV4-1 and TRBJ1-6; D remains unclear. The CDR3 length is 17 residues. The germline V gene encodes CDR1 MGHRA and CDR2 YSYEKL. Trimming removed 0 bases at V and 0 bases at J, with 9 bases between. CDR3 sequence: CASSQDRGSSYNSPLHF. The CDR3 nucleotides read TGCGCCAGCAGCCAAGATCGAGGGAGCTCCTATAATTCACCCCTCCACTTT.

In DNA form, the CDR3 reads TGTGCCAGCAGCTTAGCTGGACTAGCGGGAGGGCCGTTGGAGACCCAGTACTTC. Translated: CASSLAGLAGGPLETQYF. The chain employs TRBV11-2 and TRBJ2-5; 15 nucleotides agree with TRBD2. The V gene's germline CDR1 is SGHAT and CDR2 FQNNGV. Unmatched junction bases numbered 8, after V lost 1 base and J lost 5 bases. This CDR3 is built from 18 residues. Based on the CDR3 plus reference TRBV11-2 and TRBJ2-5, the full variable domain is EAGVAQSPRYKIIEKRQSVAFWCNPISGHATLYWYQQILGQGPKLLIQFQNNGVVDDSQLPKDRFSAERLKGVDSTLKIQPAKLEDSAVYLCASSLAGLAGGPLETQYFGPGTRLLVL.

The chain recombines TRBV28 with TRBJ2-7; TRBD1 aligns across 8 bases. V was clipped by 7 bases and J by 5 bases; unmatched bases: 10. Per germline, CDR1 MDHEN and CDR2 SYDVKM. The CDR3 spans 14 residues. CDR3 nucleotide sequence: TGTGCCAGCACCCCGGACAGGGTGGGGGACGAGCAGTACTTC. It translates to CASTPDRVGDEQYF.

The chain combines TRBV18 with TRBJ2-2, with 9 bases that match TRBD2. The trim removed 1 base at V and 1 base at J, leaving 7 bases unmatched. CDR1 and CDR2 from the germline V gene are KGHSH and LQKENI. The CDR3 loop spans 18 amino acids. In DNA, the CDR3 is TGTGCCAGCTCACCACAGAATCCGACTAGCGGGAACACCGGGGAGCTGTTTTTT. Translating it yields CASSPQNPTSGNTGELFF.

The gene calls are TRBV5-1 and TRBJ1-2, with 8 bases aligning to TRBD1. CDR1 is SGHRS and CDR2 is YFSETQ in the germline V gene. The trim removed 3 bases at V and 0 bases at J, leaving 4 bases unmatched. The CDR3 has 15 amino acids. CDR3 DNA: TGCGCCAGCAGCTGGGGACAGGCAGCTAACTATGGCTACACCTTC. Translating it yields CASSWGQAANYGYTF. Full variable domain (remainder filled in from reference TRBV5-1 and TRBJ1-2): KAGVTQTPRYLIKTRGQQVTLSCSPISGHRSVSWYQQTPGQGLQFLFEYFSETQRNKGNFPGRFSGRQFSNSRSEMNVSTLELGDSALYLCASSWGQAANYGYTFGSGTRLTVV.

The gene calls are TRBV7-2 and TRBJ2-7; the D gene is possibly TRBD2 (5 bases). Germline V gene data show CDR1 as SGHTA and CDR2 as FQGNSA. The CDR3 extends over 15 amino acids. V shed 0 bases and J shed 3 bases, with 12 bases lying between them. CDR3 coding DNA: TGTGCCAGCAGCTTAGCTCGGACTTCCCTCTACGAGCAGTACTTC. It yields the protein CASSLARTSLYEQYF.